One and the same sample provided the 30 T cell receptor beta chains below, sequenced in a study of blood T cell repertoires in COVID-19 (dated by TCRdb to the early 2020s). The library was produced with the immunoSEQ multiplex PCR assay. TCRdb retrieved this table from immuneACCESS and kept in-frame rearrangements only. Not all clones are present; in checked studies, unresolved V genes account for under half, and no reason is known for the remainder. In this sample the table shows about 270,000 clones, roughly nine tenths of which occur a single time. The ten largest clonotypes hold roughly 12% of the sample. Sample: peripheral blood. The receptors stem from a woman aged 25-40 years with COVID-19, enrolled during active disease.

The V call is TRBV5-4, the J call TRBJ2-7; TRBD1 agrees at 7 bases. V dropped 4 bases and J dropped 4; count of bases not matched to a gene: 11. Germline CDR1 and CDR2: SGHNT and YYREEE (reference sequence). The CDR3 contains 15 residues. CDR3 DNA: TGTGCCAGCAGCCTTGCTCGGACAGGACCATACGAGCAGTACTTC. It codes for CASSLARTGPYEQYF.

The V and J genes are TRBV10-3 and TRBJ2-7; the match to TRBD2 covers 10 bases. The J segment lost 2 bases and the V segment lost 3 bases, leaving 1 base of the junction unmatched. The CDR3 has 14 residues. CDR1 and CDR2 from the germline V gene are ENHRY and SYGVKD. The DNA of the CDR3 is TGTGCCATCAGTGAAGCGGGGGGGACCTACGAGCAGTACTTC. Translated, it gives CAISEAGGTYEQYF.

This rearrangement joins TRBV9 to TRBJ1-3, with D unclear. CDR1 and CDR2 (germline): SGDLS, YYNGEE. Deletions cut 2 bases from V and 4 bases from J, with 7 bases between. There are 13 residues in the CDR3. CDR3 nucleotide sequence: TGTGCCAGCAGCGTTATTCCGGGAAACACCATATATTTT. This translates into CASSVIPGNTIYF.

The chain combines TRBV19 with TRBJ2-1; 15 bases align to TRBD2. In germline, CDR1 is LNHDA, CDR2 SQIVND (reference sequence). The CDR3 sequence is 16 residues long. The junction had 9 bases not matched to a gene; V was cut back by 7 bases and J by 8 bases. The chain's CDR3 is CASTRTSGGAWDEQFF. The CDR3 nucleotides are TGTGCCAGTACCCGGACTAGCGGGGGGGCCTGGGATGAGCAGTTCTTC. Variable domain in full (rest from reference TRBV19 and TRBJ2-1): DGGITQSPKYLFRKEGQNVTLSCEQNLNHDAMYWYRQDPGQGLRLIYYSQIVNDFQKGDIAEGYSVSREKKESFPLTVTSAQKNPTAFYLCASTRTSGGAWDEQFFGPGTRLTVL.

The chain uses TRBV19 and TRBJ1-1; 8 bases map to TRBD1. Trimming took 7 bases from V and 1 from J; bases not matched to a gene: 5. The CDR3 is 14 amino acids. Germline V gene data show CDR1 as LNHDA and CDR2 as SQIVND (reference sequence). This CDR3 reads CASIGQGGNTEAFF. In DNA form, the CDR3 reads TGTGCCAGTATAGGACAGGGAGGGAACACTGAAGCTTTCTTT.

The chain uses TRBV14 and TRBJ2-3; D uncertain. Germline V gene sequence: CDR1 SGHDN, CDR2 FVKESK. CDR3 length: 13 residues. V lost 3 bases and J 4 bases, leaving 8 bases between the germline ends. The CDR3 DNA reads TGTGCCAGCAGCCAGCATAGTTCAGATACGCAGTATTTT. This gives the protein CASSQHSSDTQYF.

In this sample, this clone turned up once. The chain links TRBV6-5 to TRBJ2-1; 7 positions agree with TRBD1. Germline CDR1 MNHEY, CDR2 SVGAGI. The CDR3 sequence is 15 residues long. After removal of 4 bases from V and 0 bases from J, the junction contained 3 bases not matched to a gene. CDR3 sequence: CASSSTGSSYNEQFF. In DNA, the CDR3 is TGTGCCAGCAGTTCGACAGGGAGCTCCTACAATGAGCAGTTCTTC.

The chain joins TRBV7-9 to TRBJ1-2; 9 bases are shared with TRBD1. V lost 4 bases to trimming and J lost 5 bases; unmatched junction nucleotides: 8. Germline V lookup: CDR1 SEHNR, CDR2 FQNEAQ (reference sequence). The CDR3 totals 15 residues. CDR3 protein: CASSYSSGQGYGYTF. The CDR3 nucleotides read TGTGCCAGCAGCTACTCGTCGGGACAGGGATATGGCTACACCTTC.

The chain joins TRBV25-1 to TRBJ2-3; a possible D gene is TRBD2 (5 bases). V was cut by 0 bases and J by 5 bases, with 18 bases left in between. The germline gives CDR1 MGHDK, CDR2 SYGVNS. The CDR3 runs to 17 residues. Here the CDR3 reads CASSEYGPWESGDTQYF. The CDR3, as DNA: TGTGCCAGCAGTGAATATGGCCCTTGGGAGTCGGGAGATACGCAGTATTTT.

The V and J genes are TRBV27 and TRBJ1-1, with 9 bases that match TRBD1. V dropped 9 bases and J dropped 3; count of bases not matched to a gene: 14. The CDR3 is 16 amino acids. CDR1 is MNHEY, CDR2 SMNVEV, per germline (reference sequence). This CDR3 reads CASKGFGTGSDTEAFF. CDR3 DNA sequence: TGTGCCAGTAAGGGCTTTGGGACAGGGTCAGACACTGAAGCTTTCTTT.

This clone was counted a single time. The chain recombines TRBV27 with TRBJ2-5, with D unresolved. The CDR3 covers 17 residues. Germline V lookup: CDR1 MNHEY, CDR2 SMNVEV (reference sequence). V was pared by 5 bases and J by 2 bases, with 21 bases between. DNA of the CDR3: TGTGCCAGCAGTCTCTATGGCCCCGTGACGGGTCAAGAGACCCAGTACTTC. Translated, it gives CASSLYGPVTGQETQYF.

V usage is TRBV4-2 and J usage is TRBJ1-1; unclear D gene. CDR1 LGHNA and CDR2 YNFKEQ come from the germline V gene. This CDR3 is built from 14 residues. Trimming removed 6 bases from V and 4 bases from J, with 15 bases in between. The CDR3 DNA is TGTGCCAGCAGAATGGAGCCGGAGACCACTGAAGCTTTCTTT. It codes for CASRMEPETTEAFF.

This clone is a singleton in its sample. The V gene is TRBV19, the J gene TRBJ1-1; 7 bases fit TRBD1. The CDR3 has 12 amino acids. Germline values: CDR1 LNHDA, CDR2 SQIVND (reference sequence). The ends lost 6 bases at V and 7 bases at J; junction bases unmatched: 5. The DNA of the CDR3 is TGTGCCAGTAGCCCCCACAGGGGTGAAGCTTTCTTT. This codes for CASSPHRGEAFF.

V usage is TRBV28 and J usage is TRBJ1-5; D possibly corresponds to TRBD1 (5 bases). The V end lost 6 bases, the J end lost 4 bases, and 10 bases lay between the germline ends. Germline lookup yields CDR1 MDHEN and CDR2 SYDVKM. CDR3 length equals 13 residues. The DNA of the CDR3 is TGTGCCAGCAGCGACAGCCTTAATCAGCCCCAGCATTTT. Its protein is CASSDSLNQPQHF. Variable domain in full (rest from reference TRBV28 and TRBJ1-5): DVKVTQSSRYLVKRTGEKVFLECVQDMDHENMFWYRQDPGLGLRLIYFSYDVKMKEKGDIPEGYSVSREKKERFSLILESASTNQTSMYLCASSDSLNQPQHFGDGTRLSIL.

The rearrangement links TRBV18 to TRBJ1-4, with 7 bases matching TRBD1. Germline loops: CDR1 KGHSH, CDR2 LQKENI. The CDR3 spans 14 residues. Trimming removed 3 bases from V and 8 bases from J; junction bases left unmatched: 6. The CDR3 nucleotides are TGTGCCAGCTCACCGGGGACAGTGGAAGAAAAACTGTTTTTT. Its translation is CASSPGTVEEKLFF.

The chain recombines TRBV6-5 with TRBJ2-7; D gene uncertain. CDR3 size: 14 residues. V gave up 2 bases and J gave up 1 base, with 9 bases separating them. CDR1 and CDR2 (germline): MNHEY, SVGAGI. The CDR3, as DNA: TGTGCCAGCAGTTACGTGACGGGTTCCTACGAGCAGTACTTC. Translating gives CASSYVTGSYEQYF.

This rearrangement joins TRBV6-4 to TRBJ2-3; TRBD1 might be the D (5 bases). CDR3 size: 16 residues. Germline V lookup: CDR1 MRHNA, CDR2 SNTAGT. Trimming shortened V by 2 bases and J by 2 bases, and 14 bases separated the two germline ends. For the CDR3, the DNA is TGTGCCAGCAGTGACGTGGGGCGTCCCCACACAGATACGCAGTATTTT. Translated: CASSDVGRPHTDTQYF.

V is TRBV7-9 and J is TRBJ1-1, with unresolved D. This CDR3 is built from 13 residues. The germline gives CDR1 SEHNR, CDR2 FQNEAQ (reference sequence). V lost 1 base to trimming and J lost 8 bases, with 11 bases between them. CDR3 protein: CASSLVEADEAFF. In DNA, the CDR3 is TGTGCCAGCAGCTTAGTCGAGGCCGACGAAGCTTTCTTT.

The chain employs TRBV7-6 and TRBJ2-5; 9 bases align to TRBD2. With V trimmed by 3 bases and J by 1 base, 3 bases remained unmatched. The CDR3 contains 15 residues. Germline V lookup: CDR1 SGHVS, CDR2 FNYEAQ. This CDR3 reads CASSFTRGGQETQYF. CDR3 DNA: TGTGCCAGCAGCTTCACGCGGGGGGGCCAAGAGACCCAGTACTTC.

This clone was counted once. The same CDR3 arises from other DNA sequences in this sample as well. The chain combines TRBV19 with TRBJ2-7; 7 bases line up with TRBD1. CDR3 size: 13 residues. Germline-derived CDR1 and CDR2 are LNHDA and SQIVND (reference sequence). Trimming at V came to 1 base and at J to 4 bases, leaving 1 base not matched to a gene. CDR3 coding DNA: TGTGCCAGTAGTATAGGGGACAGTTACGAGCAGTACTTC. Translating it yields CASSIGDSYEQYF.

CDR3 DNA: TGTGCCACCCCAATAGGGAGGTTTGGAAACACCATATATTTT. It is translated as CATPIGRFGNTIYF. V and J are TRBV24-1 and TRBJ1-3; no clear D. The V and J ends lost 9 bases and 3 bases respectively, with 14 bases between them. This CDR3 has 14 amino acids. Germline CDR1 and CDR2: KGHDR and SFDVKD.

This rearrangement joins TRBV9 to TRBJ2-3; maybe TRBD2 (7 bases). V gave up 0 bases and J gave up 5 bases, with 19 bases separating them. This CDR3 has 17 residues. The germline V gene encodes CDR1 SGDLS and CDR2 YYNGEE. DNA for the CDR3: TGTGCCAGCAGCGTAGACCCGAGGGGGGGGCGGGGAGATACGCAGTATTTT. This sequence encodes CASSVDPRGGRGDTQYF. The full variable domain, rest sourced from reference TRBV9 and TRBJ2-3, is DSGVTQTPKHLITATGQRVTLRCSPRSGDLSVYWYQQSLDQGLQFLIQYYNGEERAKGNILERFSAQQFPDLHSELNLSSLELGDSALYFCASSVDPRGGRGDTQYFGPGTRLTVL.

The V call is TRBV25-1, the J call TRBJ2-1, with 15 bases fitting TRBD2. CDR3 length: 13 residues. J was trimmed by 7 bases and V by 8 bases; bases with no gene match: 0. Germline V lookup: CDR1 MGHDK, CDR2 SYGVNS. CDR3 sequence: CASGLAGGNEQFF. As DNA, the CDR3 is TGTGCCAGCGGACTAGCGGGGGGGAATGAGCAGTTCTTC. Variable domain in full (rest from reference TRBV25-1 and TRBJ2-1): EADIYQTPRYLVIGTGKKITLECSQTMGHDKMYWYQQDPGMELHLIHYSYGVNSTEKGDLSSESTVSRIRTEHFPLTLESARPSHTSQYLCASGLAGGNEQFFGPGTRLTVL.

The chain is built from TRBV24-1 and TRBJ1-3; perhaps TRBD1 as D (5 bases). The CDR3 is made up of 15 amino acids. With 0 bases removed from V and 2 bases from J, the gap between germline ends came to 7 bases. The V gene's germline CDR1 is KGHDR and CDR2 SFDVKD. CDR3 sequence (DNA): TGTGCCACCAGTGATTTGACGGACACTGGAAACACCATATATTTT. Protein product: CATSDLTDTGNTIYF.

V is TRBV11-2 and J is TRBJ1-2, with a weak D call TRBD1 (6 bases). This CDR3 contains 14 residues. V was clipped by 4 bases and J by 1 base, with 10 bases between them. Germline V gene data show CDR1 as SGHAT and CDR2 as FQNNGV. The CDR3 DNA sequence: TGTGCCAGCAGCTCCTACAGGGTTAACTATGGCTACACCTTC. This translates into CASSSYRVNYGYTF.

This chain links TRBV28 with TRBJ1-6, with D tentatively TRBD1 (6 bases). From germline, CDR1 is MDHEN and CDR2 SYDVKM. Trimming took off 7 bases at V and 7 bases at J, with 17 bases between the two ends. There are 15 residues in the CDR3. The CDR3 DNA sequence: TGTGCCAGCACCCCCCGGGGGGGCAGAAATTCACCCCTCCACTTT. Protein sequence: CASTPRGGRNSPLHF.

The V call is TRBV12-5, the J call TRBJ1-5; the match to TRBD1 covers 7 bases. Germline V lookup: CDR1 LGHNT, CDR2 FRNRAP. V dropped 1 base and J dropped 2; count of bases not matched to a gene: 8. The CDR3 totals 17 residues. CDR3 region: CASGLASSGQGNQPQHF. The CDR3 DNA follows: TGTGCTAGTGGTTTGGCCTCTTCCGGACAGGGCAATCAGCCCCAGCATTTT.

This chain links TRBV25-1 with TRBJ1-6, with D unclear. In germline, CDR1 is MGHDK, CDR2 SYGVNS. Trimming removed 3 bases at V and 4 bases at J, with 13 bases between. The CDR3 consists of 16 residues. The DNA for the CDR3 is TGTGCCAGCAGTGAGAGGGAGGCTTGGTATAATTCACCCCTCCACTTT. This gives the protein CASSEREAWYNSPLHF. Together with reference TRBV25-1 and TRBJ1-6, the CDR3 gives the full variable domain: EADIYQTPRYLVIGTGKKITLECSQTMGHDKMYWYQQDPGMELHLIHYSYGVNSTEKGDLSSESTVSRIRTEHFPLTLESARPSHTSQYLCASSEREAWYNSPLHFGNGTRLTVT.

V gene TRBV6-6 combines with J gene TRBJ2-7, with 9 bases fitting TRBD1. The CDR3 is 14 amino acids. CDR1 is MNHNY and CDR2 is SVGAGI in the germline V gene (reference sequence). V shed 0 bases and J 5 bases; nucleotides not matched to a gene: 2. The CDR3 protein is CASSYSGTGNEQYF. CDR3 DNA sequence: TGTGCCAGCAGTTACTCAGGGACAGGGAACGAGCAGTACTTC.

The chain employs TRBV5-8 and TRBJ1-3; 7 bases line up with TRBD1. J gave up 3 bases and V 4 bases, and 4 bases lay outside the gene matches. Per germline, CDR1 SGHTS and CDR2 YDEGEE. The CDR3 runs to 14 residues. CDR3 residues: CASSQGVLGNTIYF. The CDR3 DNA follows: TGTGCCAGCAGCCAGGGGGTCCTTGGAAACACCATATATTTT.